This TCR beta chain was documented in a study of beta chain features in type 1 diabetes. Overall study findings and caveats: Here, the possible influence of HLA type (on TCRB rearrangement) remained unresolved. Shorter TCRB CDR3s, moderately but significantly so, were found in Type 1 diabetes patients in all four CD4+ subsets.

Investigators reverse transcribed all isolated RNA, so they sequenced expressed TCRB transcripts. Only in-frame clones appear in the TCRdb table, and some are missing; sequencing was by immunoSEQ multiplex PCR. The sample lists 100,000 to 150,000 clones; roughly 10% were seen once. The junction had 9 bases not matched to a gene; V was cut back by 3 bases and J by 5 bases. There are 15 residues in the CDR3. Germline V gene lookup returns CDR1 SGDLS and CDR2 YYNGEE. This clone was counted a few times. What it binds is unknown. The clonotype comes from a young man with type 1 diabetes. The chain joins TRBV9 to TRBJ2-7, with TRBD1 identical over 9 bases. The sample was central memory CD4+ T cells from blood. The CDR3 loop reads CASSAPGQGHHEQYF. The DNA for the CDR3 is TGTGCCAGCAGCGCGCCGGGACAGGGACACCACGAGCAGTACTTC.